The rows below give T cell receptor beta chains drawn from one sample of a study of monozygotic twins with inflammatory bowel disease. TCRdb re-called the 5' RACE reads, yielding one record per CDR3 amino acid sequence without DNA. Its listing shows more than 300,000 distinct CDR3 sequences. Input material: blood. These receptors all stem from a human donor with ulcerative colitis or Crohn's disease, or a healthy co-twin of an affected twin (not recorded which). Each CDR3 is given with its conserved first and last residue.

TRBJ1-5	TRBV5-1	15	CASSPGGGDFQPQHF
TRBJ1-6	TRBV11-1	13	CASSLGEGITLHF
TRBJ2-6	TRBV6-1	17	CASRMTETISGANVLTF
TRBJ2-3	TRBV6-5	14	CASSYFRDTDTQYF
TRBJ2-1	TRBV6-2/TRBV6-3	11	CASSYWYEQFF
TRBJ1-3	TRBV11-1	18	CASSDFTISRGTGNTIYF
TRBJ1-5	TRBV7-9	17	CASSFGMGRPGNQPQHF
TRBJ1-1	TRBV20-1	13	CSADSRRDTEAFF
TRBJ2-4	TRBV28	12	CASSLVSQGAHF
TRBJ2-3	TRBV27	16	CASSQQPGLVSDTQYF
TRBJ2-7	TRBV9	13	CASSSRQGSEQYF
TRBJ1-5	TRBV6-2/TRBV6-3	19	CASSYSTGGRSATNQPQHF
TRBJ2-1	TRBV4-1	16	CASSQIDRGLYNEQFF
TRBJ2-3	TRBV12-3/TRBV12-4	14	CASSFGEETDTQYF